This passage covers 8 T cell receptor beta chains from one sample sequenced in a study of cytomegalovirus exposure and HLA in healthy donors. Measured with immunoSEQ multiplex PCR; TCRdb has only the in-frame clones, and not every one. The profile shows approximately 90,000 clones, roughly 92% of them singletons. Source material: PBMCs. These receptors came from a woman younger than 45 in good health and CMV-seropositive.

The genes are TRBV28 and TRBJ2-1; TRBD2 matches at 7 bases. The V segment lost 3 bases and the J segment 5 bases; nucleotides outside the gene matches: 4. CDR3 size: 14 residues. Per germline, CDR1 MDHEN and CDR2 SYDVKM. As DNA, the CDR3 is TGTGCCAGCAGTTTGCGGGAGTCTCACAATGAGCAGTTCTTC. Translating it yields CASSLRESHNEQFF.

There are a few counts of this clone. The V and J genes are TRBV19 and TRBJ1-2; 11 positions match TRBD1. The CDR3 loop spans 14 amino acids. The germline gives CDR1 LNHDA, CDR2 SQIVND (reference sequence). Trimming at V came to 7 bases and at J to 7 bases, leaving 8 bases not matched to a gene. The CDR3 sequence: CASKPGQGVGGYTF. As DNA, the CDR3 is TGTGCCAGTAAGCCGGGACAGGGGGTTGGTGGCTACACCTTC.

This clone was recorded only once. The V call is TRBV5-1, the J call TRBJ1-1; 9 nucleotides align to TRBD1. Trimming took 1 base from V and 3 from J; bases not matched to a gene: 10. This CDR3 is built from 17 residues. Germline V CDR1 and CDR2: SGHRS, YFSETQ. The CDR3 region has the DNA TGCGCCAGCAGCTTGTACGGACAGGGGATGGGAGACACTGAAGCTTTCTTT. This gives the protein CASSLYGQGMGDTEAFF.

This clone was counted between two and nine times. This chain links TRBV5-6 with TRBJ2-2, with 9 bases matching TRBD1. The germline V gene encodes CDR1 SGHDT and CDR2 YYEEEE. CDR3 length: 14 amino acids. The trim removed 5 bases at V and 6 bases at J, leaving 5 bases unmatched. CDR3 nucleotide sequence: TGTGCCAGCAGTGGGACAGGGTACGCCGGGGAGCTGTTTTTT. This sequence encodes CASSGTGYAGELFF.

This sequence joins TRBV15 and TRBJ2-7, with D possibly being TRBD2 (6 bases). The CDR3 spans 15 residues. Trimming removed 8 bases at V and 2 bases at J, with 19 bases between. Germline values: CDR1 LNHNV, CDR2 YYDKDF (reference sequence). CDR3 in amino acids: CATQTSTNSTYEQYF. The DNA for the CDR3 is TGTGCCACCCAGACTAGTACTAATTCAACCTACGAGCAGTACTTC.

J is TRBJ1-1 and V is TRBV6-5; D is unresolved. V was shortened by 6 bases and J by 3 bases, with 14 bases between the two germline ends. There are 14 residues in the CDR3. From germline, CDR1 is MNHEY and CDR2 SVGAGI. The CDR3 is CASRQPGWDTEAFF. The CDR3 region has the DNA TGTGCCAGCAGGCAGCCAGGTTGGGACACTGAAGCTTTCTTT.

This chain connects TRBV11-2 to TRBJ1-2, with D tentatively TRBD1 (6 bases). CDR1 and CDR2 (germline): SGHAT, FQNNGV. V lost 5 bases to trimming and J lost 4 bases, with 8 bases between them. There are 12 residues in the CDR3. The CDR3 sequence: CASSPDSYGYTF. CDR3 DNA sequence: TGTGCCAGCAGCCCGGACAGCTATGGCTACACCTTC.

J is TRBJ2-3 and V is TRBV7-3, with D perhaps TRBD2 (5 bases). Trimming removed 1 base at V and 4 bases at J, with 6 bases between. The V gene's germline CDR1 is SGHTA and CDR2 FQGTGA. The CDR3 runs 13 residues. This CDR3 is CASSLSGSDTQYF. CDR3 in DNA: TGTGCCAGCAGCTTAAGCGGGTCAGATACGCAGTATTTT.